The sequence of this T cell receptor (beta chain) was determined in a study of T cell repertoires in cytomegalovirus infection. About the study: Selection of CMV epitopes for the study included recently identified HLA-C-restricted and well-studied HLA-B-restricted ones. CMV infection plus the matching HLA type was flagged by public TCR beta signatures.

Using its own MiXCR run on the reads, TCRdb lists one record per CDR3 protein. The sample includes a few hundred thousand distinct CDR3 sequences, over 35% of them seen just once. Details on this clonotype: Antigen specificity is unknown.

This TCR came from a human donor in good health (CMV status not recorded). Some clones in this sample may be carry-over from other donors' samples. The sequencing used cultured PBMCs, collected from culture after CMV antigen stimulation.

This chain's CDR3 is CASRTLSYTEAFF. The DNA of the CDR3 is TGTGCCAGCAGGACGTTATCCTACACTGAAGCTTTCTTT. This chain connects TRBV2 to TRBJ1-1, with D unresolved. The germline V gene has CDR1 SNHLY and CDR2 FYNNEI. Trimming pared 6 bases from V and 3 bases from J, leaving 11 bases between. The length of the CDR3 is 13 residues.